This TCR beta chain was found in a study of T cell changes during pregnancy in multiple sclerosis. The method was immunoSEQ multiplex PCR; TCRdb's version includes in-frame clones alone and lacks a portion of them. The table lists around 69,000 clones, 80% to 95% of them singletons. The V segment lost 5 bases and the J segment 4 bases; nucleotides outside the gene matches: 8. This CDR3 comprises 14 residues. Germline V gene lookup returns CDR1 MNHEY and CDR2 SMNVEV (reference sequence). The rearrangement joins TRBV27 to TRBJ2-7; 7 bases match TRBD1. This material consisted of peripheral blood, taken in the first trimester of pregnancy. This clonotype originated in a female donor with multiple sclerosis, enrolled in a pregnancy study. CDR3 residues: CASSPGQTLYEQYF. CDR3 nucleotides: TGTGCCAGCAGTCCGGGACAGACTTTATACGAGCAGTACTTC.